This is a list of T cell receptor beta chains from one sample in a study of shared clonotypes between healthy human individuals. Clones were sequenced by immunoSEQ multiplex PCR, and TCRdb holds only the in-frame ones, with some missing. The sample yields fewer than 650,000 clones, around 78% seen once. The specimen sequenced was PBMCs. The receptor set was obtained from a woman aged 40 to 50 in good health. Some clones in this sample may be carry-over from other donors' samples. Each CDR3 is given with its conserved first and last residue. Fields, in order: CDR3 DNA, CDR3 protein, V gene, D gene, J gene, clone size, CDR3 length. A D gene is named only where the DNA matches it firmly. Size values are once, few and many counts, or a class for expanded clones, and some rows have none.

TGCGCCAGCAGCCAAGGGGGAGGACGTGACGAGCAGTACTTC CASSQGGGRDEQYF TRBV4-1 NA TRBJ2-7 NA 14
TGTGCCAGCAGCGGCCCAACTAGCGGAAGCACAGATACGCAGTATTTT CASSGPTSGSTDTQYF TRBV13 TRBD2 TRBJ2-3 NA 16
TGTGCCAGCAGCGCAGGGAGGCAGAGCGAGCAGTACTTC CASSAGRQSEQYF TRBV11-3 NA TRBJ2-7 NA 13
TGTGCCAGCAACGTGGGACGGATTAATGAAAAACTGTTTTTT CASNVGRINEKLFF TRBV5-8 NA TRBJ1-4 NA 14
TGTGCCAGCAGTGAAGAGTTTGCGTGGGCCTACGAGCAGTACTTC CASSEEFAWAYEQYF TRBV6-1 NA TRBJ2-7 NA 15
TGTGCCAGCAGCTTAGGTCGGGAGCAGTACTTC CASSLGREQYF TRBV7-8 NA TRBJ2-7 NA 11
TGTGCCAGCAGCAGAAGCGGGAGAGACTACAATGAGCAGTTCTTC CASSRSGRDYNEQFF TRBV6-5 TRBD2 TRBJ2-1 NA 15
TGTGCCAGCAGTTTCCCCCAAGGACAGGGATGGTACGAGCAGTACTTC CASSFPQGQGWYEQYF TRBV28 TRBD1 TRBJ2-7 NA 16
TGTGCCAGCAGTTTATCCGGGACTAGCGGGAGGGCCCGGGAGACCCAGTACTTC CASSLSGTSGRARETQYF TRBV28 TRBD2 TRBJ2-5 NA 18
TGTGCCTGGAGTTACTCTAAGGAGCGGGACCCTTACAATGAGCAGTTCTTC CAWSYSKERDPYNEQFF TRBV30 TRBD2 TRBJ2-1 NA 17
TGTGCCAGCAGTGTGGACAGGGGGGACACCGGGGAGCTGTTTTTT CASSVDRGDTGELFF TRBV6-6 TRBD1 TRBJ2-2 NA 15
TGTGCCAGCAGCTTATCCTCGGACCAGCCCCAGCATTTT CASSLSSDQPQHF TRBV13 NA TRBJ1-5 NA 13
TGTGCCAGCAGCTTCCAGACAGGCCAAGCGTCACCCCTCCACTTT CASSFQTGQASPLHF TRBV5-6 NA TRBJ1-6 many 15
TGTGCCAGCAGCGTTCGGGCCTCCTACAATGAGCAGTTCTTC CASSVRASYNEQFF TRBV9 NA TRBJ2-1 NA 14
TGTGCCAGCAGTTTTGCAGGCACGACCTACGAGCAGTACTTC CASSFAGTTYEQYF TRBV28 NA TRBJ2-7 NA 14
TGTGCCAGCAGTCAACAATACGAGCAGTACTTC CASSQQYEQYF TRBV6-6 NA TRBJ2-7 many 11
TGTGCCAGCAGCCAGGAAAGCTCTGGGGCCAACGTCCTGACTTTC CASSQESSGANVLTF TRBV4-2 NA TRBJ2-6 NA 15
TGCGCCAGCAGCCAAGAGAGGTACCAAGAGACCCAGTACTTC CASSQERYQETQYF TRBV4-1 NA TRBJ2-5 NA 14
TGTGCCAGCAGCACAATAGCGGGAGAGCAGTACTTC CASSTIAGEQYF TRBV7-2 TRBD2 TRBJ2-7 NA 12
TGTGCCAGCAGGAACGCAGGACCAAAGTACAATGAGCAGTTCTTC CASRNAGPKYNEQFF TRBV7-3 NA TRBJ2-1 many 15
TGTGCCAGCAGCCAAGGAGCCACAGGGAGGGAAGCTTTCTTT CASSQGATGREAFF TRBV4-2 NA TRBJ1-1 many 14
TGTGCCAGCAGCTTGGAGAGCACTGAAGCTTTCTTT CASSLESTEAFF TRBV11-2 NA TRBJ1-1 few 12
TGTGCCAGTAGGAGGGGGGGATTCTATGGCTACACCTTC CASRRGGFYGYTF TRBV19 NA TRBJ1-2 NA 13
TGTGCCAGCAGGAACAGGGGTCTGGGGGAGCTGTTTTTT CASRNRGLGELFF TRBV2 TRBD1 TRBJ2-2 NA 13
TGTGCCAGCAGCGACAGGGGTGGTGAAAAACTGTTTTTT CASSDRGGEKLFF TRBV27 TRBD1 TRBJ1-4 NA 13
TGTGCCTGGAGTGACCCCTACGAGCAGTACTTC CAWSDPYEQYF TRBV30 NA TRBJ2-7 NA 11